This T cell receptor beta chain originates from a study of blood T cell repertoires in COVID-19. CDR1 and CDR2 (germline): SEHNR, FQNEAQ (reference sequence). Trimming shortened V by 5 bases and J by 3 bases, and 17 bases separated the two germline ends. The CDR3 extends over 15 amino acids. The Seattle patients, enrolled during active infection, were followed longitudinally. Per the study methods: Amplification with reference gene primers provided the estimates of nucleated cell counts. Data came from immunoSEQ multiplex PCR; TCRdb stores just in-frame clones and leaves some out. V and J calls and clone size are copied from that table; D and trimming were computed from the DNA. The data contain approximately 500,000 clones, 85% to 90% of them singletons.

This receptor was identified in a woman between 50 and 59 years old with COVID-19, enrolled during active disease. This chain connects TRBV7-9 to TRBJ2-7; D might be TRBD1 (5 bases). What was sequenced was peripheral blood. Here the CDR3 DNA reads TGTGCCAGCAGCCCATACCAATCAGGGCTCTACGAGCAGTACTTC. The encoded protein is CASSPYQSGLYEQYF. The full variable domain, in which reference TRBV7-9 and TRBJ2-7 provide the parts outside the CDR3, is DTGVSQNPRHKITKRGQNVTFRCDPISEHNRLYWYRQTLGQGPEFLTYFQNEAQLEKSRLLSDRFSAERPKGSFSTLEIQRTEQGDSAMYLCASSPYQSGLYEQYFGPGTRLTVT.